The 20 T cell receptor beta chains presented below share a single source sample, sequenced in a study of blood T cell repertoires in COVID-19. Libraries were prepared by immunoSEQ multiplex PCR; TCRdb keeps only in-frame clonotypes and omits some of them. The table lists fewer than 35,000 clones, approximately 91% of them singletons. The sequenced material came from peripheral blood. Source of these receptors: a human donor with active COVID-19. The donor label of this sample is uncertain.

J is TRBJ2-7 and V is TRBV6-5; D is ambiguous. CDR1 is MNHEY and CDR2 is SVGAGI in the germline V gene. V shed 3 bases and J shed 0 bases, with 6 bases lying between them. CDR3 length: 13 residues. CDR3 sequence: CASSYFSSYEQYF. The CDR3 DNA is TGTGCCAGCAGTTATTTCAGCTCCTACGAGCAGTACTTC.

The gene calls are TRBV4-3 and TRBJ1-1; D unresolved. The V end lost 0 bases, the J end lost 8 bases, and 22 bases lay between the germline ends. Germline CDR1 LGHNA, CDR2 YSLEER. The CDR3 totals 17 residues. The CDR3 DNA follows: TGCGCCAGCAGCCAAGATGAACGCAGACCCTTAAATAGCGAAGCTTTCTTT. It is translated as CASSQDERRPLNSEAFF.

V usage is TRBV27 and J usage is TRBJ2-2, with D maybe TRBD1 (6 bases). The CDR3 runs 15 residues. Trimming took 6 bases from V and 1 from J, leaving 12 bases between them. CDR1 is MNHEY, CDR2 SMNVEV, per germline (reference sequence). This chain's CDR3 is CASSSGTKNTGELFF. As DNA, the CDR3 is TGTGCCAGCAGCTCCGGGACAAAGAACACCGGGGAGCTGTTTTTT.

The sample holds a few counts of this clone. The chain employs TRBV5-1 and TRBJ2-5, with D possibly being TRBD2 (7 bases). This CDR3 region has 16 residues. CDR1 is SGHRS and CDR2 is YFSETQ in the germline V gene. Trimming stripped 0 bases from V and 5 bases from J, with 17 bases between. CDR3 sequence: CASSLEGGGLGETQYF. DNA of the CDR3: TGCGCCAGCAGCTTGGAAGGGGGAGGGCTCGGGGAGACCCAGTACTTC.

The chain employs TRBV5-5 and TRBJ1-5; D possibly corresponds to TRBD1 (5 bases). Germline assignment: CDR1 SGHKS and CDR2 YYEKEE (reference sequence). CDR3 length: 15 residues. V lost 0 bases and J lost 5, with 12 bases in between. The DNA for the CDR3 is TGTGCCAGCAGCTTGGTAGTATCCAGGGATCAGCCCCAGCATTTT. Translation gives CASSLVVSRDQPQHF.

This clone has just one count. The chain couples TRBV2 to TRBJ2-6; 9 bases are shared with TRBD1. Trimming took 6 bases from V and 0 from J; bases not matched to a gene: 9. CDR1 is SNHLY and CDR2 is FYNNEI in the germline V gene. This CDR3 contains 18 residues. The CDR3, as DNA: TGTGCCAGCAGATCCGGGACAGGGCCTCCCTCTGGGGCCAACGTCCTGACTTTC. Translation: CASRSGTGPPSGANVLTF.

This clone was seen once. The chain links TRBV9 to TRBJ1-1; D unresolved. Trimming pared 0 bases from V and 10 bases from J, leaving 13 bases between. Germline V lookup: CDR1 SGDLS, CDR2 YYNGEE. The CDR3 length is 13 residues. The CDR3 region is CASSVADNSGAFF. The CDR3 DNA reads as TGTGCCAGCAGCGTAGCTGATAACAGTGGAGCTTTCTTT.

The rearrangement joins TRBV27 to TRBJ1-1; unclear D gene. Trimming took off 4 bases at V and 2 bases at J, with 5 bases between the two ends. Germline V gene lookup returns CDR1 MNHEY and CDR2 SMNVEV (reference sequence). This CDR3 region has 12 residues. The CDR3 spells CASSSVNTEAFF. The DNA for the CDR3 is TGTGCCAGCAGTTCCGTCAACACTGAAGCTTTCTTT.

The chain is built from TRBV30 and TRBJ2-5; 8 nucleotides align to TRBD2. Germline lookup yields CDR1 GTSNPN and CDR2 SVGIG (reference sequence). The CDR3 has 13 residues. V was clipped by 1 base and J by 5 bases; unmatched bases: 3. DNA for the CDR3: TGTGCCTGGAGTGCCCCGGGGGGGGAGACCCAGTACTTC. Its translation: CAWSAPGGETQYF.

The J gene is TRBJ2-7, the V gene TRBV5-1; D not certain. V was clipped by 1 base and J by 1 base, with 6 bases between them. CDR1 is SGHRS, CDR2 YFSETQ, per germline. The CDR3 loop spans 13 amino acids. For the CDR3, the DNA is TGCGCCAGCAGCTTGTCGAGGTCCTACGAGCAGTACTTC. It is translated as CASSLSRSYEQYF.

This chain uses TRBV6-5 with TRBJ2-2; possible D gene TRBD2, 6 bases. The CDR3 length is 14 residues. V gave up 6 bases and J gave up 2 bases, with 10 bases separating them. Germline V gives CDR1 MNHEY, CDR2 SVGAGI. CDR3 sequence: CASRAGTNTGELFF. The CDR3 DNA follows: TGTGCCAGCAGAGCCGGGACTAACACCGGGGAGCTGTTTTTT.

The J gene is TRBJ2-7, the V gene TRBV5-4; TRBD2 agrees at 7 bases. The V gene end was trimmed by 2 bases and the J gene end by 4 bases; junction bases not matched to a gene: 6. The CDR3 contains 14 residues. CDR1 and CDR2 (germline): SGHNT, YYREEE (reference sequence). CDR3 residues: CASSFWGGIYEQYF. In DNA form, the CDR3 reads TGTGCCAGCAGCTTTTGGGGGGGGATATACGAGCAGTACTTC.

This chain connects TRBV21-1 to TRBJ2-3; the table's D call, TRBD2, was not checked against the DNA. TRBV21-1 is listed as a pseudogene. The CDR3 sequence is 15 residues long. In DNA form, the CDR3 reads TGTGCCAGCACGACTAGCGGGAGGGCCTTAAATACGCAGTATTTT. It yields the protein CASTTSGRALNTQYF.

This clone was recorded once. The chain recombines TRBV28 with TRBJ2-3; tentatively, D is TRBD2 (5 bases). Germline-derived CDR1 and CDR2 are MDHEN and SYDVKM. This CDR3 contains 19 residues. V lost 2 bases to trimming and J lost 2 bases, with 23 bases between them. CDR3 protein: CASSLTGRGSGVITDTQYF. The CDR3 DNA reads as TGTGCCAGCAGTTTAACGGGCCGGGGAAGTGGGGTTATCACAGATACGCAGTATTTT.

The chain links TRBV10-3 to TRBJ1-5; maybe TRBD1 (5 bases). The V gene lost 4 bases and the J gene lost 5 bases, with 12 bases spanning the gap. The CDR3 loop spans 14 amino acids. CDR1 is ENHRY, CDR2 SYGVKD, per germline. The CDR3, as DNA: TGTGCCATCAGTGGCGGGACCGGTGATCAGCCCCAGCATTTT. Protein: CAISGGTGDQPQHF.

This chain links TRBV9 with TRBJ2-3; the D is unclear. CDR1 is SGDLS and CDR2 is YYNGEE in the germline V gene. The CDR3 totals 14 residues. V was clipped by 1 base and J by 6 bases, with 12 bases between them. The CDR3 DNA follows: TGTGCCAGCAGCGTATCCGCGAAATGGGATACGCAGTATTTT. This codes for CASSVSAKWDTQYF.

The chain links TRBV10-1 to TRBJ1-2; the match to TRBD1 covers 8 bases. Germline V gene sequence: CDR1 WNHNN, CDR2 SYGVQD (reference sequence). This CDR3 comprises 11 residues. V shed 3 bases, J shed 10 bases, and the junction held 1 base outside the gene matches. In DNA, the CDR3 is TGCGCCAGCAGTGAACAGGGGGACTACACCTTC. This translates into CASSEQGDYTF.

CDR3 sequence: CASSESGQGGKTQYF. In DNA, the CDR3 is TGCGCCAGCAGTGAGTCGGGACAGGGGGGGAAGACCCAGTACTTC. V is TRBV10-1 and J is TRBJ2-5; 11 bases map to TRBD1. Germline V gives CDR1 WNHNN, CDR2 SYGVQD (reference sequence). This CDR3 is built from 15 residues. The V gene end was trimmed by 0 bases and the J gene end by 6 bases; junction bases not matched to a gene: 3.

J is TRBJ1-1 and V is TRBV11-2, with 7 bases aligning to TRBD1. This CDR3 has 16 amino acids. CDR1 SGHAT and CDR2 FQNNGV come from the germline V gene. J gave up 0 bases and V 2 bases, and 6 bases lay outside the gene matches. The CDR3 protein is CASSLISGTVNTEAFF. The CDR3 DNA reads TGTGCCAGCAGCTTAATATCTGGGACAGTGAACACTGAAGCTTTCTTT.

V is TRBV6-5 and J is TRBJ2-5; D is possibly TRBD1 (5 bases). The germline V gene has CDR1 MNHEY and CDR2 SVGAGI. V lost 6 bases to trimming and J lost 1 base, with 9 bases between them. This CDR3 has 13 amino acids. CDR3 region: CASRGPIQETQYF. CDR3 sequence (DNA): TGTGCCAGCAGGGGGCCTATCCAAGAGACCCAGTACTTC.